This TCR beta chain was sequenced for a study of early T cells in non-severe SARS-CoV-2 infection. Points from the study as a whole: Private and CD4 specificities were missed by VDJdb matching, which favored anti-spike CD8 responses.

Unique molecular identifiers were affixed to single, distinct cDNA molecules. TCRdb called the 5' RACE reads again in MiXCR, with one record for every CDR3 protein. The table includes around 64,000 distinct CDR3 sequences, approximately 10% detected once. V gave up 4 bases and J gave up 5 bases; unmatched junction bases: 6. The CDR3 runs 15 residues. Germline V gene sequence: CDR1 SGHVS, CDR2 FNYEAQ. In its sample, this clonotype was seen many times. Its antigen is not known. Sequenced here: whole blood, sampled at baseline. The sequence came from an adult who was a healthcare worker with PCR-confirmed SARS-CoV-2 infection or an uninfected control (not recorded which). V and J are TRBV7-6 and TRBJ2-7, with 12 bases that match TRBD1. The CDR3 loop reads CASSSPGQGANEQYF. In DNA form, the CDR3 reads TGTGCCAGCAGCTCACCGGGACAGGGGGCGAACGAGCAGTACTTC.